This is a list of T cell receptor beta chains from one sample in a study of CD8 T cells in Susac syndrome. TCRdb analysed the immunoSEQ multiplex PCR reads with MiXCR anew, one entry per CDR3 protein. The profile covers around 280,000 distinct CDR3 sequences, with 92% appearing a single time and roughly 0.059% taken by the ten largest. What was sequenced was CD4+ T cells from PBMCs. The receptors come from a human donor with multiple sclerosis. Both conserved end residues are part of each CDR3. D genes are given only for firm matches. Expanded clones are given a class, and other clones once, few, many or no size at all.

>TRBV6-5|.|TRBJ2-2|.
TGTGCCAGCAGTTATGGCCGGGGATCTCGGGGGGAGCTGTTTTTT
CASSYGRGSRGELFF
>TRBV4-2|.|TRBJ1-1|.
TGTGCCAGCAGCCAGTCCCGGGGCCCGAACACTGAAGCTTTCTTT
CASSQSRGPNTEAFF
>TRBV4-3|TRBD2|TRBJ2-5|once
TGCGCCAGCAGCCAATCCCCCTGGCCTACAGCGGGAGATCAAGAGACCCAGTACTTC
CASSQSPWPTAGDQETQYF
>TRBV20-1|.|TRBJ1-1|.
TGCAGTGCTAGGGGGGTCTCTGCAGCTTTCTTT
CSARGVSAAFF
>TRBV4-3|.|TRBJ1-4|.
TGCGCCAGCAGCCAAGATCCCACCCCTCGGGGACGCGTGGGAGCAACTAATGAAAAACTGTTTTTT
CASSQDPTPRGRVGATNEKLFF
>TRBV6-2/TRBV6-3|.|TRBJ2-1|.
TGTGCCAGCAGTTATCCTGACAGTTTCAATGAGCAGTTCTTC
CASSYPDSFNEQFF
>TRBV29-1|.|TRBJ1-2|.
TGCAGCGTTGGGATTACAGGGATTTATGGCTACACCTTC
CSVGITGIYGYTF
>TRBV5-1|TRBD1|TRBJ1-5|.
TGCGCCAGCAGCTTAACGGACAGGGAAGATCAGCCCCAGCATTTT
CASSLTDREDQPQHF
>TRBV30|TRBD2|TRBJ2-1|.
TGTGCCTGGAGTGTCTGGGCGGGGGTAGGCAATGAGCAGTTCTTC
CAWSVWAGVGNEQFF
>TRBV6-5|.|TRBJ1-2|.
TGTGCCAGCAGTTACTCCTACACCGGCTATGGCTACACCTTC
CASSYSYTGYGYTF
>TRBV7-9|TRBD2|TRBJ2-5|.
TGTGCCAGCAGCTTTTCTCGCGGGAGAGGTAAAGAGACCCAGTACTTC
CASSFSRGRGKETQYF
>TRBV7-2|TRBD1|TRBJ1-1|once
TGTGCCAGCAGCCCGACAGGGAGACATGAAGCTTTCTTT
CASSPTGRHEAFF
>TRBV6-2/TRBV6-3|.|TRBJ2-7|.
TGTGCCAGCAGTGTTACGAGGGGCGAGAGCTGCGAGCAGTACTTC
CASSVTRGESCEQYF
>TRBV6-6|.|TRBJ2-1|.
TGTGCCAGCAGCAGGGATGGCGTAGGGCAGTTCTTC
CASSRDGVGQFF
>TRBV5-1|.|TRBJ2-2|once
TGCGCCAGCAGCTTGGGAGAGGGGTACACCGGGGAGCTGTTTTTT
CASSLGEGYTGELFF
>TRBV7-3|TRBD2|TRBJ2-2|.
TGTGCCAGCAGCTTAACGGGCACTAGCGGAAACACCGGGGAGCTGTTTTTT
CASSLTGTSGNTGELFF
>TRBV19|.|TRBJ1-5|.
TGTGCCAGTAGTATGCAGCGTCAGCCCCAGCATTTT
CASSMQRQPQHF
>TRBV7-2|.|TRBJ1-5|.
TGTGCCAGCAGCCCCCAAGGCAGGGCGCCCCAGCATTTT
CASSPQGRAPQHF
>TRBV5-4|TRBD1|TRBJ1-2|.
TGTGCCAGCATCAGGACAGGGGGCGCGTTTCGAGGCTACACCTTC
CASIRTGGAFRGYTF
>TRBV9|.|TRBJ2-2|.
TGTGCCAGCAGCGTAGAGGGGATTGGACCGTGGACCGGGGAGCTGTTTTTT
CASSVEGIGPWTGELFF
>TRBV27|.|TRBJ1-1|.
TGTGCCAGCAGTCGCACAGGGTTGCGGAACACTGAAGCTTTCTTT
CASSRTGLRNTEAFF
>TRBV2|.|TRBJ1-5|few
TGTGCCAGCAGGAACAGGGACAGCAATCAGCCCCAGCATTTT
CASRNRDSNQPQHF
>TRBV29-1|.|TRBJ2-5|.
TGCAGCGCCCGGACAGGGAGGGTTGGGGAGACCCAGTACTTC
CSARTGRVGETQYF
>TRBV12-3/TRBV12-4|.|TRBJ2-3|.
TGTGCCAGCAGTTTATCGCTTGCTAGCACAGATACGCAGTATTTT
CASSLSLASTDTQYF
>TRBV20-1|.|TRBJ1-2|.
TGCAGTGCTAGAGATGCCCCACAGGGCGGACTTGGCTACACCTTC
CSARDAPQGGLGYTF
>TRBV19|.|TRBJ2-3|.
TGTGCCAGTAGTCCCCTACCTAAGGGGCCTAGCACAGATACGCAGTATTTT
CASSPLPKGPSTDTQYF
>TRBV24-1|.|TRBJ2-3|.
TGTGCCACCAGTGATCGCCGGGACTTTCCAGATACGCAGTATTTT
CATSDRRDFPDTQYF
>TRBV28|.|TRBJ1-5|.
TGTGCCAGCAGGAATCAGGGAAACAATCAGCCCCAGCATTTT
CASRNQGNNQPQHF
>TRBV4-3|.|TRBJ2-5|.
TGCGCCAGCAGCCAAGATAGGAGAGAGACCCAGTACTTC
CASSQDRRETQYF